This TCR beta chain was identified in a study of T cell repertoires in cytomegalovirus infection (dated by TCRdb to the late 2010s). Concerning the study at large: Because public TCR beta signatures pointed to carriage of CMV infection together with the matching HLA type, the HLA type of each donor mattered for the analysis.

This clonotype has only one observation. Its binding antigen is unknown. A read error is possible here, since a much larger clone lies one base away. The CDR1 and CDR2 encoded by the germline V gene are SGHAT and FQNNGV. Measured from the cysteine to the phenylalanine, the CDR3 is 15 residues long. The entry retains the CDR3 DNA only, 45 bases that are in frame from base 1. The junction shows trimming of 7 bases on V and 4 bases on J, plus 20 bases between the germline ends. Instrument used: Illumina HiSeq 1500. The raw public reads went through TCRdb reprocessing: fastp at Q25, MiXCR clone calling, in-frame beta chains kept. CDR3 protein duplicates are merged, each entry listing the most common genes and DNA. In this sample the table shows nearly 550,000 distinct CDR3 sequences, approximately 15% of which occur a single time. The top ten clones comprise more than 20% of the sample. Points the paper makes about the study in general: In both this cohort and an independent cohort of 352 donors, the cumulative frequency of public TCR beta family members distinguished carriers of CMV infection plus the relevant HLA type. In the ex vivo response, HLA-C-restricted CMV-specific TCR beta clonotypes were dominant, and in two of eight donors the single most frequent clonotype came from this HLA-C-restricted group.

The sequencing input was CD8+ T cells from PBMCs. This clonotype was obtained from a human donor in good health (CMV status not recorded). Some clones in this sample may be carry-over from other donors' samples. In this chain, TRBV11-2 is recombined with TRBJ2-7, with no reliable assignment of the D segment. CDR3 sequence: CASTNLSYATYEQYF. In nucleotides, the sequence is TGTGCCAGCACCAATCTCAGCTATGCCACTTACGAGCAGTACTTC.